These 31 T cell receptor beta chains share one sample of origin, sequenced in a study of PD-L1 blockade in urothelial cancer. Assay used: immunoSEQ multiplex PCR; TCRdb lists only in-frame clones, some missing. This table holds 90,000 or so clones, around 87% found once. Time point specified: pretreatment peripheral blood. Sequences were derived from PBMCs, sampled around atezolizumab (anti-PD-L1) treatment. These receptors were obtained from a man between 60 and 70 years old with urothelial cancer.

The CDR3 DNA reads as TGTGCCAGCAGCGGGGGGGGGACAGGGACTCCTGAAGCTTTCTTT. Amino acid sequence: CASSGGGTGTPEAFF. The chain links TRBV5-4 to TRBJ1-1; 9 bases are shared with TRBD1. J was trimmed by 6 bases and V by 4 bases; bases with no gene match: 10. The CDR3 covers 15 residues. CDR1 SGHNT and CDR2 YYREEE come from the germline V gene (reference sequence). Drawing the rest from reference TRBV5-4 and TRBJ1-1, the complete variable domain is ETGVTQSPTHLIKTRGQQVTLRCSSQSGHNTVSWYQQALGQGPQFIFQYYREEENGRGNFPPRFSGLQFPNYSSELNVNALELDDSALYLCASSGGGTGTPEAFFGQGTRLTVV.

V is TRBV5-1 and J is TRBJ2-3; 8 nucleotides match TRBD1. CDR3 size: 15 residues. Germline CDR1 SGHRS, CDR2 YFSETQ. Trimming cost V 5 bases and J 4 bases; bases outside gene matches: 9. The DNA for the CDR3 is TGCGCCAGCAGGGCCGGGACAGGAGCGCCAGATACGCAGTATTTT. Amino acids: CASRAGTGAPDTQYF.

This chain connects TRBV6-6 to TRBJ2-5; D is unclear. CDR3 length: 14 amino acids. The V and J ends lost 6 bases and 5 bases respectively, with 16 bases between them. The germline gives CDR1 MNHNY, CDR2 SVGAGI (reference sequence). The DNA for the CDR3 is TGTGCCAGCAGAGATCACGAGCCCGCCGAGACCCAGTACTTC. It yields the protein CASRDHEPAETQYF.

The chain links TRBV5-5 to TRBJ2-7; the match to TRBD1 covers 9 bases. The CDR3 spans 14 residues. V was clipped by 4 bases and J by 2 bases; unmatched bases: 4. From germline, CDR1 is SGHKS and CDR2 YYEKEE (reference sequence). DNA of the CDR3: TGTGCCAGCAGCCACGGACAGGGGACCTACGAGCAGTACTTC. This codes for CASSHGQGTYEQYF.

The V gene is TRBV6-1, the J gene TRBJ2-6; D is perhaps TRBD1 (6 bases). From germline, CDR1 is MNHNS and CDR2 SASEGT. The CDR3 totals 14 residues. Trimming stripped 8 bases from V and 2 bases from J, with 10 bases between. The CDR3 protein is CASRTGPGANVLTF. The CDR3 DNA sequence: TGTGCCAGCCGTACAGGGCCTGGGGCCAACGTCCTGACTTTC.

This clone has a single count. This rearrangement joins TRBV9 to TRBJ2-2, with D possibly matching TRBD1 (5 bases). Trimming removed 3 bases at V and 0 bases at J, with 12 bases between. The CDR3 totals 16 residues. CDR1 SGDLS and CDR2 YYNGEE come from the germline V gene. The DNA of the CDR3 is TGTGCCAGCAGCGCTTTGACAGCGTCGAACACCGGGGAGCTGTTTTTT. It specifies CASSALTASNTGELFF.

The chain employs TRBV7-2 and TRBJ2-5, with TRBD1 matching 11 bases. This CDR3 is built from 18 residues. Trimming took 1 base from V and 5 from J; bases not matched to a gene: 12. Per germline, CDR1 SGHTA and CDR2 FQGNSA. In nucleotides, the CDR3 is TGTGCCAGCAGCTTAGTGGGACAGGGGGGCTGGCTTCGGGAGACCCAGTACTTC. It codes for CASSLVGQGGWLRETQYF.

The V and J genes are TRBV6-5 and TRBJ1-3; D remains unclear. V lost 2 bases to trimming and J lost 4 bases, with 6 bases between them. From germline, CDR1 is MNHEY and CDR2 SVGAGI. This CDR3 is 13 amino acids long. CDR3 in amino acids: CASSYVSGNTIYF. The CDR3 DNA is TGTGCCAGCAGTTACGTGTCGGGAAACACCATATATTTT.

The chain has TRBV5-4 and TRBJ1-4; TRBD1 might be the D (5 bases). The CDR3 is 15 residues long. The V end was cut by 4 bases, the J end by 0 bases, with 10 bases between. Germline V gene data show CDR1 as SGHNT and CDR2 as YYREEE (reference sequence). The CDR3 loop is CASSRGTATNEKLFF. In DNA, the CDR3 is TGTGCCAGCAGCCGCGGGACGGCAACTAATGAAAAACTGTTTTTT.

The rearrangement uses TRBV7-9 and TRBJ2-7; 9 positions agree with TRBD1. V was pared by 5 bases and J by 5 bases, with 10 bases of the junction left unmatched. Germline loops: CDR1 SEHNR, CDR2 FQNEAQ (reference sequence). The length of the CDR3 is 15 residues. CDR3 in amino acids: CASSPPRTGVNEQYF. The CDR3 DNA sequence: TGTGCCAGCAGCCCTCCCCGGACAGGGGTCAACGAGCAGTACTTC.

The rearrangement uses TRBV14 and TRBJ1-2, with D uncertain. V shed 2 bases and J shed 7 bases, with 14 bases lying between them. CDR1 is SGHDN and CDR2 is FVKESK in the germline V gene. This CDR3 has 14 amino acids. The CDR3 loop is CASSQSLIYSGYTF. Written as DNA, the CDR3 is TGTGCCAGCAGCCAATCGTTAATTTACAGTGGCTACACCTTC.

This rearrangement joins TRBV4-1 to TRBJ1-1; D gene ambiguous. Per the germline V gene, CDR1 is MGHRA and CDR2 is YSYEKL. V dropped 0 bases and J dropped 1 base, with 6 bases sitting between them. The CDR3 totals 14 residues. Here the CDR3 DNA reads TGCGCCAGCAGCCAAGAGGGAGGGAACACTGAAGCTTTCTTT. Translating gives CASSQEGGNTEAFF.

The chain combines TRBV7-9 with TRBJ2-5; possible D gene TRBD1, 5 bases. The CDR3 has 14 residues. CDR1 and CDR2 (germline): SEHNR, FQNEAQ (reference sequence). V lost 2 bases and J 5 bases, leaving 12 bases between the germline ends. The CDR3 region is CASSLQGMGETQYF. CDR3 sequence (DNA): TGTGCCAGCAGCTTACAGGGCATGGGGGAGACCCAGTACTTC.

V usage is TRBV7-2 and J usage is TRBJ1-1, with D tentatively TRBD1 (6 bases). Germline values: CDR1 SGHTA, CDR2 FQGNSA. CDR3 length: 15 amino acids. The ends were cut back, 1 base at V and 0 bases at J, with 9 bases in the middle. This chain's CDR3 is CASSLGQVMNTEAFF. CDR3 nucleotide sequence: TGTGCCAGCAGCTTAGGACAGGTCATGAACACTGAAGCTTTCTTT.

The chain joins TRBV4-3 to TRBJ2-7; 7 nucleotides line up with TRBD2. The CDR3 sequence is 16 residues long. J was trimmed by 4 bases and V by 1 base; bases with no gene match: 10. Looked up from germline, CDR1 is LGHNA and CDR2 is YSLEER. CDR3: CASSQGVSRELYEQYF. The CDR3 DNA is TGCGCCAGCAGCCAAGGGGTGTCGCGGGAGTTGTACGAGCAGTACTTC.

The gene calls are TRBV6-1 and TRBJ2-1; D not resolved. The V and J ends lost 2 bases and 7 bases respectively, with 6 bases between them. The germline V gene has CDR1 MNHNS and CDR2 SASEGT. The CDR3 contains 12 residues. The chain's CDR3 is CASSEPRNEQFF. The CDR3 DNA sequence: TGTGCCAGCAGTGAACCGAGGAATGAGCAGTTCTTC.

The chain is built from TRBV5-4 and TRBJ1-1; 8 nucleotides line up with TRBD1. This CDR3 has 14 residues. V lost 3 bases to trimming and J lost 4 bases; unmatched junction nucleotides: 5. CDR1 is SGHNT and CDR2 is YYREEE in the germline V gene (reference sequence). CDR3 amino acids: CASSWETGGTEAFF. In nucleotides, the CDR3 is TGTGCCAGCAGCTGGGAAACAGGGGGCACTGAAGCTTTCTTT.

The rearrangement uses TRBV4-3 and TRBJ2-5; perhaps TRBD2 as D (5 bases). The CDR3 totals 16 residues. The germline V gene has CDR1 LGHNA and CDR2 YSLEER. V lost 0 bases and J lost 1, with 12 bases in between. CDR3 sequence (DNA): TGCGCCAGCAGCCAAGAATGGTCCGGGGTCCAAGAGACCCAGTACTTC. It yields the protein CASSQEWSGVQETQYF.

This clone occurred once. The chain joins TRBV5-1 to TRBJ2-1, with 13 bases fitting TRBD2. The V and J ends lost 4 bases and 10 bases, in that order; junction bases with no gene match: 8. From germline, CDR1 is SGHRS and CDR2 YFSETQ. The CDR3 sequence is 15 residues long. The CDR3 sequence is CASSRLAGGGEEQFF. The CDR3 nucleotides are TGCGCCAGCAGCCGACTAGCGGGAGGTGGGGAAGAGCAGTTCTTC.

The chain uses TRBV7-2 and TRBJ2-1; 12 bases map to TRBD2. The CDR3 length is 16 residues. The trim removed 5 bases at V and 9 bases at J, leaving 11 bases unmatched. Germline V CDR1 and CDR2: SGHTA, FQGNSA. The CDR3 loop reads CASSLLAGGLGGEQFF. As DNA, the CDR3 is TGTGCCAGCAGCCTGCTAGCGGGGGGGCTTGGAGGTGAGCAGTTCTTC.

This chain connects TRBV6-6 to TRBJ2-7; the D is unclear. The V gene's germline CDR1 is MNHNY and CDR2 SVGAGI (reference sequence). The CDR3 runs 12 residues. Trimming pared 2 bases from V and 5 bases from J, leaving 7 bases between. The CDR3 DNA reads TGTGCCAGCAGTTACGACCGGGACGAGCAGTACTTC. The encoded protein is CASSYDRDEQYF.

The table lists this clone with a count of one. The chain links TRBV6-5 to TRBJ2-7, with 11 bases identical to TRBD2. The CDR3 loop spans 13 amino acids. CDR1 and CDR2 (germline): MNHEY, SVGAGI. V lost 6 bases, J lost 5 bases, and 3 bases stayed unmatched. Written as DNA, the CDR3 is TGTGCCAGCAGAGGTAGCGGGAGGGACGAGCAGTACTTC. Translation: CASRGSGRDEQYF.

This clone appeared a few times. V is TRBV5-1 and J is TRBJ1-1; D perhaps matches TRBD1 (6 bases). This CDR3 contains 12 residues. The V end was cut by 5 bases, the J end by 11 bases, with 16 bases between. CDR1 and CDR2 from the germline V gene are SGHRS and YFSETQ. The CDR3 loop is CASRAPGAAAFF. In DNA form, the CDR3 reads TGCGCCAGCAGAGCCCCAGGGGCGGCGGCTTTCTTT. Full variable domain (remainder filled in from reference TRBV5-1 and TRBJ1-1): KAGVTQTPRYLIKTRGQQVTLSCSPISGHRSVSWYQQTPGQGLQFLFEYFSETQRNKGNFPGRFSGRQFSNSRSEMNVSTLELGDSALYLCASRAPGAAAFFGQGTRLTVV.

CDR3 bases: TGTGCCAGCAGTTACTCTAGGCAGAGGTACGAGCAGTACTTC. Translating it yields CASSYSRQRYEQYF. The rearrangement links TRBV6-5 to TRBJ2-7; no clear D gene. Trimming took off 0 bases at V and 4 bases at J, with 10 bases between the two ends. Germline CDR1 MNHEY, CDR2 SVGAGI. The CDR3 totals 14 residues.

The CDR3 nucleotides read TGTGCCAGCACAAACCAGGCCTACGAGCAGTACTTC. The encoded protein is CASTNQAYEQYF. This chain connects TRBV28 to TRBJ2-7; D call uncertain. Trimming pared 7 bases from V and 2 bases from J, leaving 9 bases between. This CDR3 has 12 residues. The germline V gene has CDR1 MDHEN and CDR2 SYDVKM.

This clone was detected once. The chain couples TRBV6-4 to TRBJ1-6, with D unclear. Germline V gene lookup returns CDR1 MRHNA and CDR2 SNTAGT. This CDR3 is 14 amino acids long. The V and J ends lost 3 bases and 5 bases respectively, with 8 bases between them. The CDR3 region has the DNA TGTGCCAGCAGTGAGTGGCAGGATAATTCACCCCTCCACTTT. This codes for CASSEWQDNSPLHF.

The J gene is TRBJ2-5, the V gene TRBV9; 7 bases line up with TRBD2. After removal of 0 bases from V and 5 bases from J, the junction contained 7 bases not matched to a gene. Per the germline V gene, CDR1 is SGDLS and CDR2 is YYNGEE. This CDR3 is 15 amino acids long. The chain's CDR3 is CASSVGAGGRETQYF. The CDR3 nucleotides read TGTGCCAGCAGCGTAGGGGCCGGGGGGAGGGAGACCCAGTACTTC.

In DNA form, the CDR3 reads TGTGCCAGCAGCTCCGGGATGAACACTGAAGCTTTCTTT. It encodes CASSSGMNTEAFF. This chain joins TRBV5-4 and TRBJ1-1; D remains ambiguous. Trimming took 3 bases from V and 0 from J, leaving 6 bases between them. This CDR3 spans 13 amino acids. Germline V gene sequence: CDR1 SGHNT, CDR2 YYREEE (reference sequence).

The V and J genes are TRBV28 and TRBJ1-1, with D tentatively TRBD1 (5 bases). V was cut by 1 base and J by 4 bases, with 10 bases left in between. CDR1 is MDHEN, CDR2 SYDVKM, per germline. This CDR3 has 14 residues. CDR3 nucleotides: TGTGCCAGCAGTTTATTTGGGGGAGGCACTGAAGCTTTCTTT. Its translation: CASSLFGGGTEAFF.

The genes are TRBV5-1 and TRBJ2-1; 7 bases fit TRBD2. This CDR3 is 15 amino acids long. V lost 0 bases to trimming and J lost 5 bases; unmatched junction nucleotides: 5. Germline V CDR1 and CDR2: SGHRS, YFSETQ. The CDR3: CASSLASSGHNEQFF. CDR3 DNA: TGCGCCAGCAGCTTGGCATCTAGCGGTCACAATGAGCAGTTCTTC.

The chain has TRBV7-3 and TRBJ1-5, with a possible D match to TRBD1 (5 bases). The V end was cut by 2 bases, the J end by 2 bases, with 10 bases between. From germline, CDR1 is SGHTA and CDR2 FQGTGA. The CDR3 loop spans 15 amino acids. The CDR3 DNA reads TGTGCCAGCAGCTTAGGGGGGGAGGGCAATCAGCCCCAGCATTTT. Residues: CASSLGGEGNQPQHF.